This T cell receptor (beta chain) was obtained from a study of cytomegalovirus exposure and HLA in healthy donors. At the level of the study: Unique TCRs from HLA-typed donors, roughly 89 million of them, were held in an early data release.

The PCR contained 60 Vbeta and 13 Jbeta primers. Repertoires were generated with immunoSEQ multiplex PCR, while TCRdb's copy carries only in-frame clones and drops some. This sample carries 95,000 to 100,000 clones, more than 70% of them seen once, and the ten largest clones take about 3.7%. Study outcomes and limitations: The authors enumerated roughly 160 TCR beta chains as linked to cytomegalovirus.

Participants comprised healthy donors of bone marrow. V was pared by 2 bases and J by 4 bases, with 16 bases between. Germline V gene lookup returns CDR1 SGHVS and CDR2 FNYEAQ. The CDR3 is made up of 16 amino acids. Of note for this clone: The antigen is undetermined.

Material: PBMCs. The TCR comes from a man aged 30 to 45 in good health and CMV-seronegative. The chain carries TRBV7-6 and TRBJ2-3, with D unclear. DNA of the CDR3: TGTGCCAGCAGCTTACTTGTGCTAGGTGCCTCAGATACGCAGTATTTT. The encoded protein is CASSLLVLGASDTQYF.